What follows are 6 T cell receptor beta chains derived from one specimen sequenced in a study of cytomegalovirus exposure and HLA in healthy donors. Amplification used 60 Vbeta primers and 13 Jbeta primers. Profiling relied on immunoSEQ multiplex PCR, and the TCRdb table lists in-frame clones only, not all of them. The data show around 99,000 clones, around 73% seen once. The sequenced material came from PBMCs. These receptors all come from a man aged 35-49 years in good health and CMV-seronegative.

The chain is built from TRBV18 and TRBJ1-6; D not resolved. Trimming left V 3 bases short and J 5 bases short, with 11 bases between. The CDR3 is 15 amino acids. Germline V gives CDR1 KGHSH, CDR2 LQKENI. CDR3 amino acids: CASSPSGSNNSPLHF. As DNA, the CDR3 is TGTGCCAGCTCACCGAGCGGCAGTAATAATTCACCCCTCCACTTT. Using reference TRBV18 and TRBJ1-6 for the parts outside the CDR3, the full variable domain is NAGVMQNPRHLVRRRGQEARLRCSPMKGHSHVYWYRQLPEEGLKFMVYLQKENIIDESGMPKERFSAEFPKEGPSILRIQQVVRGDSAAYFCASSPSGSNNSPLHFGNGTRLTVT.

The sample holds a few counts of this clone. The chain joins TRBV2 to TRBJ1-1; D is perhaps TRBD1 (5 bases). Per the germline V gene, CDR1 is SNHLY and CDR2 is FYNNEI. With 3 bases removed from V and 5 bases from J, the gap between germline ends came to 13 bases. CDR3 length equals 14 residues. The CDR3 spells CASSDRDGRTEAFF. The CDR3 DNA is TGTGCCAGCAGTGACCGGGACGGGAGGACTGAAGCTTTCTTT.

The CDR3 loop reads CASSFGLAGAFNEQFF. DNA of the CDR3: TGCGCCAGCAGCTTTGGACTAGCGGGAGCTTTCAATGAGCAGTTCTTC. The chain recombines TRBV5-1 with TRBJ2-1, with TRBD2 matching over 13 bases. The V and J ends lost 2 bases and 6 bases, in that order; junction bases with no gene match: 5. This CDR3 spans 16 amino acids. Germline CDR1 is SGHRS and CDR2 is YFSETQ.

The genes are TRBV7-8 and TRBJ1-5; TRBD1 matches 7 bases. V gave up 2 bases and J gave up 6 bases; unmatched junction bases: 7. The V gene's germline CDR1 is SGHVS and CDR2 FQNEAQ. This CDR3 has 15 residues. The CDR3 DNA reads as TGTGCCAGCAGCTTACGAGACAGGGCGGGTCAGCCCCAGCATTTT. Translating gives CASSLRDRAGQPQHF.

The rearrangement links TRBV7-9 to TRBJ2-1, with 8 bases fitting TRBD1. The length of the CDR3 is 15 residues. V shed 0 bases, J shed 9 bases, and the junction held 7 bases outside the gene matches. Germline CDR1 and CDR2: SEHNR and FQNEAQ (reference sequence). The CDR3 coding sequence is TGTGCCAGCAGCTTAGCGGTGACAGGGGTGAGTGAGCAGTTCTTC. Translated: CASSLAVTGVSEQFF. The entire variable domain, with the rest obtained from reference TRBV7-9 and TRBJ2-1, is as follows: DTGVSQNPRHKITKRGQNVTFRCDPISEHNRLYWYRQTLGQGPEFLTYFQNEAQLEKSRLLSDRFSAERPKGSFSTLEIQRTEQGDSAMYLCASSLAVTGVSEQFFGPGTRLTVL.

The J gene is TRBJ2-2, the V gene TRBV19, with D tentatively TRBD1 (5 bases). The V end lost 3 bases, the J end lost 3 bases, and 11 bases lay between the germline ends. The CDR3 runs to 15 residues. Germline CDR1 and CDR2: LNHDA and SQIVND (reference sequence). This CDR3 is CASSISSRDTGELFF. The CDR3 DNA reads as TGTGCCAGTAGTATTAGTTCCAGGGACACCGGGGAGCTGTTTTTT.